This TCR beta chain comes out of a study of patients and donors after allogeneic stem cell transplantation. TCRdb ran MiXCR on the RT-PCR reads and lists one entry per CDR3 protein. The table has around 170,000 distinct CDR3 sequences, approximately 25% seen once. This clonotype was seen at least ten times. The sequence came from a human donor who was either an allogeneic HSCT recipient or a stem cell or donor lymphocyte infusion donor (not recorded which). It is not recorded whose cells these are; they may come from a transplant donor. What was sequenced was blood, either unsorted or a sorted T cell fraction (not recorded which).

The CDR3 here is CAISESMGYTF. In nucleotides, the CDR3 is TGTGCCATCAGTGAGTCTATGGGCTACACCTTC. The J gene is TRBJ1-2, the V gene TRBV10-3; D unresolved. The CDR3 has 11 residues. Germline loops: CDR1 ENHRY, CDR2 SYGVKD. V was cut by 0 bases and J by 8 bases, with 4 bases left in between.